These 31 T cell receptor beta chains originate from one sample sequenced in a study of blood T cell repertoires in COVID-19. Sequenced by immunoSEQ multiplex PCR; TCRdb stores in-frame clones only, minus some. The sample holds 150,000 to 160,000 clones; 75% to 90% are singletons and the top ten take roughly 15%. The source material was peripheral blood. These receptors all come from a woman aged 40-49 years with acute or convalescent COVID-19.

This chain links TRBV5-4 with TRBJ2-1; 9 positions agree with TRBD1. V shed 4 bases and J 3 bases; nucleotides not matched to a gene: 11. The CDR3 is made up of 17 amino acids. Germline V gene sequence: CDR1 SGHNT, CDR2 YYREEE (reference sequence). The CDR3: CASSKAGTGKFYNEQFF. Here the CDR3 DNA reads TGTGCCAGCAGCAAAGCTGGGACAGGGAAGTTCTACAATGAGCAGTTCTTC.

This clone has a single count. The chain employs TRBV18 and TRBJ2-1; 10 bases are shared with TRBD1. The CDR3 sequence is 15 residues long. V shed 6 bases and J 6 bases; nucleotides not matched to a gene: 8. Per the germline V gene, CDR1 is KGHSH and CDR2 is LQKENI. The CDR3 sequence: CASSSRQGAGNEQFF. In nucleotides, the CDR3 is TGTGCCAGCTCGTCCCGACAGGGGGCTGGCAATGAGCAGTTCTTC.

This clone was seen a single time. The rearrangement joins TRBV24-1 to TRBJ2-5; tentative D call: TRBD2 (6 bases). Germline values: CDR1 KGHDR, CDR2 SFDVKD. Trimming took off 5 bases at V and 0 bases at J, with 9 bases between the two ends. This CDR3 has 14 amino acids. CDR3 sequence: CATSGRTNQETQYF. In nucleotides, the CDR3 is TGTGCCACCAGTGGACGGACTAACCAAGAGACCCAGTACTTC.

This chain joins TRBV2 and TRBJ2-1; tentative D call: TRBD2 (5 bases). Trimming shortened V by 8 bases and J by 13 bases, and 15 bases separated the two germline ends. Germline CDR1 is SNHLY and CDR2 is FYNNEI. The CDR3 runs to 11 residues. The CDR3 coding sequence is TGTGCCAGCCGGGCCGGACTTCCCCAGTTCTTC. Residues: CASRAGLPQFF.

The chain employs TRBV20-1 and TRBJ1-2; D is possibly TRBD1 (5 bases). Germline V lookup: CDR1 DFQATT, CDR2 SNEGSKA (reference sequence). V shed 6 bases and J shed 8 bases, with 10 bases lying between them. The CDR3 loop spans 10 amino acids. CDR3 in amino acids: CSAPGGGYTF. DNA for the CDR3: TGCAGTGCCCCCGGGGGGGGCTACACCTTC.

The chain couples TRBV5-1 to TRBJ2-3; D perhaps matches TRBD1 (6 bases). V was shortened by 1 base and J by 7 bases, with 16 bases between the two germline ends. This CDR3 has 15 residues. Germline CDR1 and CDR2: SGHRS and YFSETQ. CDR3 nucleotide sequence: TGCGCCAGCAGCTTGTACGACAGGACGACTAATACGCAGTATTTT. Translating it yields CASSLYDRTTNTQYF.

The genes are TRBV11-2 and TRBJ1-2; tentative D call: TRBD1 (5 bases). This CDR3 region has 13 residues. Germline V gives CDR1 SGHAT, CDR2 FQNNGV. Trimming pared 2 bases from V and 6 bases from J, leaving 10 bases between. CDR3 residues: CASSLITGDGYTF. DNA for the CDR3: TGTGCCAGCAGCTTAATCACAGGTGATGGCTACACCTTC.

The genes are TRBV18 and TRBJ1-5, with D unresolved. The CDR3 is 14 amino acids. V was pared by 5 bases and J by 0 bases, with 8 bases between. Germline V CDR1 and CDR2: KGHSH, LQKENI. CDR3: CASSIGDSNQPQHF. The CDR3 nucleotides read TGTGCCAGCTCAATCGGTGATAGCAATCAGCCCCAGCATTTT.

The chain combines TRBV21-1 with TRBJ1-6; the table's D call, TRBD1, has no DNA check behind it. TRBV21-1 is an annotated pseudogene. The CDR3 runs to 18 residues. CDR3 bases: TGTGCCAGCAGCAAAGAGAGGCTCCGAGACAGGGTAAGTTCACCCCTCCACTTT. As protein: CASSKERLRDRVSSPLHF.

This sequence joins TRBV3-1 (or the pseudogene TRBV3-2) and TRBJ2-1; 8 bases fit TRBD1. The ends lost 4 bases at V and 6 bases at J; junction bases unmatched: 11. CDR1 is LGHDT and CDR2 is YNNKEL in the germline V gene (reference sequence). The CDR3 is 16 residues long. In nucleotides, the CDR3 is TGTGCCAGCAGCCCAACAGGGACAGGTTCTTTCAATGAGCAGTTCTTC. Amino acids: CASSPTGTGSFNEQFF.

The V and J genes are TRBV7-2 and TRBJ2-7; D may be TRBD1 (5 bases). Between the trimmed V and J ends, which lost 1 base and 3 bases, there was a span of 22 bases. This CDR3 comprises 18 residues. CDR1 and CDR2 from the germline V gene are SGHTA and FQGNSA. CDR3: CASSLGGVGPARGYEQYF. In DNA form, the CDR3 reads TGTGCCAGCAGCTTAGGTGGGGTGGGGCCCGCAAGGGGCTACGAGCAGTACTTC.

The CDR3 spells CATSRQAGQASGYTF. The CDR3, as DNA: TGTGCCACCAGCAGGCAGGCCGGACAGGCCAGCGGCTACACCTTC. The V gene is TRBV15, the J gene TRBJ1-2, with TRBD1 matching over 7 bases. This CDR3 has 15 amino acids. With V trimmed by 3 bases and J by 8 bases, 12 bases remained unmatched. Germline V gene data show CDR1 as LNHNV and CDR2 as YYDKDF (reference sequence). The entire variable domain, with the rest obtained from reference TRBV15 and TRBJ1-2, is as follows: DAMVIQNPRYQVTQFGKPVTLSCSQTLNHNVMYWYQQKSSQAPKLLFHYYDKDFNNEADTPDNFQSRRPNTSFCFLDIRSPGLGDTAMYLCATSRQAGQASGYTFGSGTRLTVV.

As DNA, the CDR3 is TGTGCCAGCAGCCCGCATAGGATGACTAGCGGGGGGTATGAGCAGTTCTTC. This gives the protein CASSPHRMTSGGYEQFF. The rearrangement joins TRBV3-1 (or the pseudogene TRBV3-2) to TRBJ2-1; 13 bases agree with TRBD2. The CDR3 consists of 17 residues. J was trimmed by 8 bases and V by 4 bases; bases with no gene match: 11. CDR1 is LGHDT, CDR2 YNNKEL, per germline (reference sequence).

The chain employs TRBV19 and TRBJ1-1, with 8 bases lining up with TRBD1. The V gene end was trimmed by 3 bases and the J gene end by 6 bases; junction bases not matched to a gene: 9. In germline, CDR1 is LNHDA, CDR2 SQIVND (reference sequence). The CDR3 has 15 amino acids. In nucleotides, the CDR3 is TGTGCCAGTAGTATCAGCGGACAGGGAAGGGCTGAAGCTTTCTTT. Protein sequence: CASSISGQGRAEAFF.

This chain uses TRBV18 with TRBJ1-1; 8 bases line up with TRBD1. This CDR3 has 14 residues. V shed 8 bases and J 4 bases; nucleotides not matched to a gene: 9. Looked up from germline, CDR1 is KGHSH and CDR2 is LQKENI. CDR3: CASTSQGAITEAFF. In DNA, the CDR3 is TGTGCCAGCACCTCTCAGGGGGCGATCACTGAAGCTTTCTTT.

The V and J genes are TRBV12-3 or TRBV12-4 and TRBJ2-7; TRBD1 matches at 8 bases. CDR3 length equals 13 residues. Trimming removed 5 bases from V and 4 bases from J; junction bases left unmatched: 4. CDR3 sequence (DNA): TGTGCCAGCAGTGGGCAGGGGGCGTACGAGCAGTACTTC. Protein product: CASSGQGAYEQYF.

The chain is built from TRBV6-5 and TRBJ1-2, with TRBD1 identical over 10 bases. Germline CDR1 reads MNHEY; CDR2 reads SVGAGI. Germline trimming cut 0 bases from V and 4 bases from J; bases unmatched to any gene: 2. CDR3 length equals 15 residues. CDR3 protein: CASSYSTGGFYGYTF. The CDR3 coding sequence is TGTGCCAGCAGTTACTCGACAGGGGGCTTCTATGGCTACACCTTC.

This sequence joins TRBV11-2 and TRBJ1-5, with unresolved D. Germline CDR1 reads SGHAT; CDR2 reads FQNNGV. V was shortened by 2 bases and J by 3 bases, with 11 bases between the two germline ends. The CDR3 loop spans 15 amino acids. CDR3 in DNA: TGTGCCAGCAGCTTATATTGCTTAGTCAATCAGCCCCAGCATTTT. Amino acids: CASSLYCLVNQPQHF. Full variable domain (missing parts from reference TRBV11-2 and TRBJ1-5): EAGVAQSPRYKIIEKRQSVAFWCNPISGHATLYWYQQILGQGPKLLIQFQNNGVVDDSQLPKDRFSAERLKGVDSTLKIQPAKLEDSAVYLCASSLYCLVNQPQHFGDGTRLSIL.

The chain links TRBV7-8 to TRBJ1-2; 7 nucleotides match TRBD1. The J segment lost 5 bases and the V segment lost 5 bases, leaving 5 bases of the junction unmatched. The germline V gene has CDR1 SGHVS and CDR2 FQNEAQ. This CDR3 is 13 amino acids long. The CDR3 DNA reads as TGTGCCAGCAGCCCCTTACAGGGGTATGGCTACACCTTC. Protein sequence: CASSPLQGYGYTF.

CDR3 protein: CASSYDSNQPQHF. As DNA, the CDR3 is TGTGCCAGCAGCTACGATAGCAATCAGCCCCAGCATTTT. The chain employs TRBV28 and TRBJ1-5; D uncertain. Germline V gene sequence: CDR1 MDHEN, CDR2 SYDVKM. The length of the CDR3 is 13 residues. V lost 6 bases and J 0 bases, leaving 6 bases between the germline ends.

The chain joins TRBV19 to TRBJ1-2; no reliable D call. Looked up from germline, CDR1 is LNHDA and CDR2 is SQIVND (reference sequence). V was trimmed by 2 bases and J by 0 bases, leaving 22 bases between them. This CDR3 contains 19 residues. CDR3 residues: CASSITSGPSRRANYGYTF. CDR3 in DNA: TGTGCCAGTAGTATAACTTCCGGGCCCTCGCGGAGGGCTAACTATGGCTACACCTTC.

The V and J genes are TRBV30 and TRBJ2-1, with TRBD1 as a possible D gene (6 bases). The ends were cut back, 0 bases at V and 6 bases at J, with 15 bases in the middle. From germline, CDR1 is GTSNPN and CDR2 SVGIG (reference sequence). CDR3 length: 15 amino acids. CDR3 in DNA: TGTGCCTGGAGTGTATTACAGGGCCGCGGCAATGAGCAGTTCTTC. Protein sequence: CAWSVLQGRGNEQFF.

V is TRBV7-9 and J is TRBJ2-7; D unclear. This CDR3 has 11 residues. Trimming took off 5 bases at V and 4 bases at J, with 6 bases between the two ends. CDR1 SEHNR and CDR2 FQNEAQ come from the germline V gene (reference sequence). The CDR3 loop is CASSQIYEQYF. The CDR3 coding sequence is TGTGCCAGCAGCCAGATATACGAGCAGTACTTC.

The V and J genes are TRBV7-8 and TRBJ1-5; D is unresolved. CDR3 length: 13 amino acids. The germline CDR1 and CDR2 sequences are SGHVS and FQNEAQ. The V end was cut by 1 base, the J end by 6 bases, with 7 bases between. CDR3 nucleotides: TGTGCCAGCAGCTTAGGAGGGAGTCAGCCCCAGCATTTT. This encodes CASSLGGSQPQHF. Combining the CDR3 with reference TRBV7-8 and TRBJ1-5 gives the whole variable domain GAGVSQSPRYKVAKRGQDVALRCDPISGHVSLFWYQQALGQGPEFLTYFQNEAQLDKSGLPSDRFFAERPEGSVSTLKIQRTQQEDSAVYLCASSLGGSQPQHFGDGTRLSIL.

The gene calls are TRBV11-2 and TRBJ1-2; 7 positions agree with TRBD1. CDR3 size: 17 residues. Germline V gene lookup returns CDR1 SGHAT and CDR2 FQNNGV. The V and J ends lost 6 bases and 0 bases, in that order; junction bases with no gene match: 13. CDR3 DNA sequence: TGTGCCAGCAGAAAAATTGCCGGGACAGTCGCTAACTATGGCTACACCTTC. Protein sequence: CASRKIAGTVANYGYTF.

This chain connects TRBV5-1 to TRBJ2-7; tentative D call: TRBD1 (5 bases). V lost 3 bases to trimming and J lost 4 bases, with 11 bases between them. There are 13 residues in the CDR3. Germline CDR1 reads SGHRS; CDR2 reads YFSETQ. CDR3 sequence (DNA): TGCGCCAGCAGCTCCCCGCAGGGTTACGAGCAGTACTTC. It translates to CASSSPQGYEQYF.

V and J are TRBV5-1 and TRBJ2-7, with D uncertain. The germline V gene encodes CDR1 SGHRS and CDR2 YFSETQ. This CDR3 comprises 14 residues. V was clipped by 1 base and J by 1 base, with 9 bases between them. CDR3 in DNA: TGCGCCAGCAGCTTGATTACCAGTTCCTACGAGCAGTACTTC. It codes for CASSLITSSYEQYF.

This clone was found a few times. Here the CDR3 reads CASLPTRGKDTGELFF. As DNA, the CDR3 is TGCGCCAGCCTTCCGACAAGGGGCAAGGACACCGGGGAGCTGTTTTTT. This chain uses TRBV4-1 with TRBJ2-2, with D possibly TRBD1 on 5 matching bases. In germline, CDR1 is MGHRA, CDR2 YSYEKL. There are 16 residues in the CDR3. V lost 8 bases and J 3 bases, leaving 19 bases between the germline ends.

CDR3 DNA: TGTGCCAGCGTAGAACAGGAGAACACCGGGGAGCTGTTTTTT. As protein: CASVEQENTGELFF. J is TRBJ2-2 and V is TRBV6-5, with D possibly TRBD1 on 5 matching bases. V was pared by 8 bases and J by 1 base, with 11 bases between. The germline CDR1 and CDR2 sequences are MNHEY and SVGAGI. The CDR3 totals 14 residues.

The rearrangement uses TRBV12-3 or TRBV12-4 and TRBJ1-5; maybe TRBD1 (5 bases). This CDR3 spans 12 amino acids. Trimming removed 6 bases at V and 9 bases at J, with 12 bases between. The CDR3 DNA reads TGTGCCAGCAGCCAGGACAATGGGCCCCAGCATTTT. This translates into CASSQDNGPQHF.

The genes are TRBV5-1 and TRBJ2-7; perhaps TRBD1 as D (5 bases). V was pared by 4 bases and J by 0 bases, with 11 bases between. The CDR3 covers 14 residues. Germline CDR1 reads SGHRS; CDR2 reads YFSETQ. CDR3 in amino acids: CASSATGNSYEQYF. The CDR3 DNA reads as TGCGCCAGCAGCGCTACAGGTAACTCCTACGAGCAGTACTTC.